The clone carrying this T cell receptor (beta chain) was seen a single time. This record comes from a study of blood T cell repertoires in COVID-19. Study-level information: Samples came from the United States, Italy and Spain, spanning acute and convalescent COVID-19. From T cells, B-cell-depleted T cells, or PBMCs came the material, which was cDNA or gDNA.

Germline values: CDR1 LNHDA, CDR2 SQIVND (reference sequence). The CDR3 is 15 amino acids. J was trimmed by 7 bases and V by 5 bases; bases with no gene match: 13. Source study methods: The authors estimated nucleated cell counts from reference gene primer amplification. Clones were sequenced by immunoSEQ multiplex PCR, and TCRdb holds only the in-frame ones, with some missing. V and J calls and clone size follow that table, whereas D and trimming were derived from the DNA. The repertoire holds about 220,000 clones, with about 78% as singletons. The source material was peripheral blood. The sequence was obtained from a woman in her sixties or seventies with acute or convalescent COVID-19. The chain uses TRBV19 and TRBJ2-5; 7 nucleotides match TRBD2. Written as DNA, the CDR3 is TGTGCCAGTAGTCGGGCAGGGAGGGGCGTAGTGACCCAGTACTTC. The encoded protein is CASSRAGRGVVTQYF.